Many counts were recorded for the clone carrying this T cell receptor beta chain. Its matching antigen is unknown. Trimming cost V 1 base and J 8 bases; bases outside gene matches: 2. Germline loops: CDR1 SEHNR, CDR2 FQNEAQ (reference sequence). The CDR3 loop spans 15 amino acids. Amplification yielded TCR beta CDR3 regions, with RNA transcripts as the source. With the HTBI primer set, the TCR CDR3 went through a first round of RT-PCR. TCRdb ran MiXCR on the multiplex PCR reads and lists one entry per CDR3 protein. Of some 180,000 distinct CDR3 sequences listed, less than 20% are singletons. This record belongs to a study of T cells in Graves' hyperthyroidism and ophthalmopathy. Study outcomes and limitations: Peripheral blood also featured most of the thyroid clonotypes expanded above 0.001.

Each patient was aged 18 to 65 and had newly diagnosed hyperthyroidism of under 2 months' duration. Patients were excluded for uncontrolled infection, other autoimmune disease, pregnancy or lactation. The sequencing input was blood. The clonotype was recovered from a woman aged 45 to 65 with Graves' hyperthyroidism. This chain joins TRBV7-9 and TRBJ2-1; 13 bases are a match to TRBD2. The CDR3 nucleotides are TGTGCCAGCAGCTTAGGGACTAGCGGGAGCGATGAGCAGTTCTTC. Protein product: CASSLGTSGSDEQFF.